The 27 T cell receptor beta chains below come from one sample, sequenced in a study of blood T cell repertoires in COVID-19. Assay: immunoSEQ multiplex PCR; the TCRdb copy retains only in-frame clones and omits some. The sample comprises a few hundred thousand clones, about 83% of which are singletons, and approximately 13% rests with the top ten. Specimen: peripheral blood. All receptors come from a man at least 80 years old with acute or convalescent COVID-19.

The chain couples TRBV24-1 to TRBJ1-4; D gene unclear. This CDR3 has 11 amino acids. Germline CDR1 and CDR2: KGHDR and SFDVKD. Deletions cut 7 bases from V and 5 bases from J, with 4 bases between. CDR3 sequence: CATSKNEKLFF. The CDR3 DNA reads TGTGCCACCAGCAAAAATGAAAAACTGTTTTTT.

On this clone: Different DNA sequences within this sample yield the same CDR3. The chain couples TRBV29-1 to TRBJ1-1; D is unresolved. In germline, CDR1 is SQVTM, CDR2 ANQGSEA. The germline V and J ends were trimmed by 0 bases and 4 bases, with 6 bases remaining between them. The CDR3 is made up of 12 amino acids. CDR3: CSVEDPGTEAFF. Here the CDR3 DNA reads TGCAGCGTTGAAGATCCCGGCACTGAAGCTTTCTTT.

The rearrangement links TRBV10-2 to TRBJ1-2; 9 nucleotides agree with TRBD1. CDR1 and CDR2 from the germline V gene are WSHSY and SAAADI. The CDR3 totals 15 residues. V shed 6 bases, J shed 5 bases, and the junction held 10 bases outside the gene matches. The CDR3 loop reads CASSPADRGPYGYTF. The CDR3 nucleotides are TGCGCCAGCAGCCCGGCGGACAGGGGTCCTTATGGCTACACCTTC.

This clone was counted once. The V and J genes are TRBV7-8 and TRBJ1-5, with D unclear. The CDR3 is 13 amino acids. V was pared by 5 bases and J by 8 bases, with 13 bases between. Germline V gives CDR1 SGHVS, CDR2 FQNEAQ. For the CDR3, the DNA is TGTGCCAGCAGCCGCCAGGTCGTGGAGCCCCAGCATTTT. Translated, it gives CASSRQVVEPQHF.

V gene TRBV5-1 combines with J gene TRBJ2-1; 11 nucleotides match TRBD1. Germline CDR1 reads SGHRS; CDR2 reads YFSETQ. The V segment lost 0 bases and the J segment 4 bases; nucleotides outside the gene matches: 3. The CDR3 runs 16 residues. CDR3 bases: TGCGCCAGCAGCTTGGACGGACAGGGGGCGTACAATGAGCAGTTCTTC. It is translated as CASSLDGQGAYNEQFF.

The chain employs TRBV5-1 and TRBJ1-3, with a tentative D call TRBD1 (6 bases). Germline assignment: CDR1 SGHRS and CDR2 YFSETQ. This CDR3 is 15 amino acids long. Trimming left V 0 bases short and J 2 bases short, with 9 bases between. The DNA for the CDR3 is TGCGCCAGCAGCTTGGTGGGGGCCACTGGAAACACCATATATTTT. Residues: CASSLVGATGNTIYF.

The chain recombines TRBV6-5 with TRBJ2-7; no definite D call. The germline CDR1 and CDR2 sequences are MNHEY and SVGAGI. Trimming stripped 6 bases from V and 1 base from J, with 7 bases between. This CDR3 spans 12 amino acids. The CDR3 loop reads CASRSSSYEQYF. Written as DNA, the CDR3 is TGTGCCAGCAGATCCAGTTCCTACGAGCAGTACTTC.

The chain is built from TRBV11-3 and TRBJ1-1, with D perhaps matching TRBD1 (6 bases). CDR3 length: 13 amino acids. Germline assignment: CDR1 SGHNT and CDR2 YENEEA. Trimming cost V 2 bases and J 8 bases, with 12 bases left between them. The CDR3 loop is CASSLSGGSEAFF. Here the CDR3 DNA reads TGTGCCAGCAGCTTATCGGGGGGCTCAGAAGCTTTCTTT.

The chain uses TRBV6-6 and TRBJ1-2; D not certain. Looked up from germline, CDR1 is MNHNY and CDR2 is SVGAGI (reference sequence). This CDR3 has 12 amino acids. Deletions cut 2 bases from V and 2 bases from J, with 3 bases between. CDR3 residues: CASSYENYGYTF. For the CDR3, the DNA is TGTGCCAGCAGTTACGAGAACTATGGCTACACCTTC.

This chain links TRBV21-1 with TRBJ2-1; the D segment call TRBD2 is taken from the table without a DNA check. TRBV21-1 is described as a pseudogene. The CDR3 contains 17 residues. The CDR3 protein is CASSKVRAGGEMNEQFF. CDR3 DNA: TGTGCCAGCAGCAAAGTTCGAGCGGGAGGGGAGATGAATGAGCAGTTCTTC.

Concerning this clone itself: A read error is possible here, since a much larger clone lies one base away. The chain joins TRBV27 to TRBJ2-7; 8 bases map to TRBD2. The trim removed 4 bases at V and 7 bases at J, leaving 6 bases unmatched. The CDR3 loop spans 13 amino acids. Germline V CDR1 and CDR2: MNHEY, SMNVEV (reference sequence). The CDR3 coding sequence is TGTGCCAGCAGTTCTGGGGGCGGGGGGGAGCAGTACTTC. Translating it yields CASSSGGGGEQYF.

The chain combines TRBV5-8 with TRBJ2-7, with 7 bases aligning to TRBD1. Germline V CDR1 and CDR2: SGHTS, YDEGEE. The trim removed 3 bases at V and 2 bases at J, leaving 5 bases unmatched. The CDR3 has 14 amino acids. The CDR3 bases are TGTGCCAGCAGCTCCGGGACAGTGCCCTACGAGCAGTACTTC. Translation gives CASSSGTVPYEQYF.

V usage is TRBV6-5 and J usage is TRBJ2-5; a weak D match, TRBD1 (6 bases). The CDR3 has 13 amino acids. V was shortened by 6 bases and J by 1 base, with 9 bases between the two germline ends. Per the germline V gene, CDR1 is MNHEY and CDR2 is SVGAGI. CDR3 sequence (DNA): TGTGCCAGCAGAGGGACACTCCAAGAGACCCAGTACTTC. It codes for CASRGTLQETQYF.

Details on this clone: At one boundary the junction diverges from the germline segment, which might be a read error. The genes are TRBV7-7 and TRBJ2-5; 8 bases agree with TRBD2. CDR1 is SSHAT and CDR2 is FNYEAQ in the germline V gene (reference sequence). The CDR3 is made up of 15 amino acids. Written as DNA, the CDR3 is TGTGCTAGCAGCTTAGCGCTAGCGGGTCCAGAGACCCAGTACTTC. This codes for CASSLALAGPETQYF.

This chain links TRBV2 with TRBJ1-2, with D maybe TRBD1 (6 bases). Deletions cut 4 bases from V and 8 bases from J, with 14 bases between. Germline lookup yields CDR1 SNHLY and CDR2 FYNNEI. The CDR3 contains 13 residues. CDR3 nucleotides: TGTGCCAGCAGTGCGGTGGGGACAACAGGCTACACCTTC. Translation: CASSAVGTTGYTF.

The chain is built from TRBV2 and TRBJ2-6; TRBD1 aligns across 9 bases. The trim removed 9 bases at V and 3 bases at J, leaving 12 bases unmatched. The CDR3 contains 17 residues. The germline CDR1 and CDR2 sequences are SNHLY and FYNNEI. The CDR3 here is CARRVGTGKIGANVLTF. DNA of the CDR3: TGTGCCAGAAGGGTTGGGACAGGGAAAATTGGGGCCAACGTCCTGACTTTC.

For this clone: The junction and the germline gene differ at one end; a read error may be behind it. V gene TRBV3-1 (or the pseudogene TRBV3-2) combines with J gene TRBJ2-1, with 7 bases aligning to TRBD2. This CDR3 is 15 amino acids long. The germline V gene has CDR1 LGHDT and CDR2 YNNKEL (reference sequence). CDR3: CASSPGAGSFNEQFF. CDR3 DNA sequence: TGTGCCAGCAGCCCGGGAGCGGGGTCCTTCAATGAGCAGTTCTTC.

CDR3 nucleotide sequence: TGTGCCACCCAGGGACAGATGAATTCACCCCTCCACTTT. Translating gives CATQGQMNSPLHF. V is TRBV7-8 and J is TRBJ1-6, with 7 bases aligning to TRBD1. Unmatched junction bases numbered 7, after V lost 10 bases and J lost 7 bases. The germline gives CDR1 SGHVS, CDR2 FQNEAQ. This CDR3 spans 13 amino acids.

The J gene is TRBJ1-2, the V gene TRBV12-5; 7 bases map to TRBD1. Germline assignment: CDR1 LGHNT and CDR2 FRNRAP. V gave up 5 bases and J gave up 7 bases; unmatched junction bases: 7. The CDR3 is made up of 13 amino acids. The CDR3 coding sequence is TGTGCTAGTGGTCCAGGGGGTTCCTTTGGCTACACCTTC. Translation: CASGPGGSFGYTF.

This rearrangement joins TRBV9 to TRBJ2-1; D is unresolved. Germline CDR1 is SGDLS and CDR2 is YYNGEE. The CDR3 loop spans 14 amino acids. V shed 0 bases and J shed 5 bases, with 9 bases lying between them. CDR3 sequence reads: CASSVVEINNEQFF. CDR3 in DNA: TGTGCCAGCAGCGTAGTTGAGATTAACAATGAGCAGTTCTTC. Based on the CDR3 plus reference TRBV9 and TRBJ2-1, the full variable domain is DSGVTQTPKHLITATGQRVTLRCSPRSGDLSVYWYQQSLDQGLQFLIQYYNGEERAKGNILERFSAQQFPDLHSELNLSSLELGDSALYFCASSVVEINNEQFFGPGTRLTVL.

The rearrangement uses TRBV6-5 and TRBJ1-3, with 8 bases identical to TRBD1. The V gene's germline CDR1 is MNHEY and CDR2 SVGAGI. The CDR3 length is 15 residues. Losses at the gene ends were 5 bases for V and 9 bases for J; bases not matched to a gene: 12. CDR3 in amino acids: CASSPPQGAEGTIYF. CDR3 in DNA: TGTGCCAGCAGTCCCCCCCAGGGGGCGGAGGGCACCATATATTTT.

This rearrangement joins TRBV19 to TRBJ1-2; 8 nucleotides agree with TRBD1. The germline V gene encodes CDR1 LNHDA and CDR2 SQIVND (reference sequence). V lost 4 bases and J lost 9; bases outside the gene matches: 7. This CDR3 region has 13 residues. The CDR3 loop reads CASSTRTGLSYTF. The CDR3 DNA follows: TGTGCCAGTAGTACCCGGACAGGGTTAAGCTACACCTTC.

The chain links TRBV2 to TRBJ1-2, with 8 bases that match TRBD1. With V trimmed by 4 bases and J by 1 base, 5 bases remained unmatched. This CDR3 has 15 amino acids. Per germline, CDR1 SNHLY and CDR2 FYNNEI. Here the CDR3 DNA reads TGTGCCAGCAGTGTTGACAGGGGTCTTAACTATGGCTACACCTTC. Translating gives CASSVDRGLNYGYTF.

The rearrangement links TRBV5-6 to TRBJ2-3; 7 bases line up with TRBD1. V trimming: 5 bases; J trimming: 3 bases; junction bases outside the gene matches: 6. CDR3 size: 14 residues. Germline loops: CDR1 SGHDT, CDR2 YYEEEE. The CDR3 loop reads CASSFRDSTDTQYF. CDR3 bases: TGTGCCAGCAGTTTCCGGGACAGTACAGATACGCAGTATTTT.

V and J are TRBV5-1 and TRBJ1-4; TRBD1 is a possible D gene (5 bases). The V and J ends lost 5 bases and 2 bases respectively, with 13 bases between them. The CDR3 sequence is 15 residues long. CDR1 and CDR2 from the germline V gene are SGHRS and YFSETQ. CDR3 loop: CASREGYRTNEKLFF. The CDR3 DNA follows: TGCGCCAGCAGGGAGGGTTACAGGACTAATGAAAAACTGTTTTTT.

The DNA for the CDR3 is TGTGCCAGCAGGGGACAGGGACAAGGCTACACCTTC. As protein: CASRGQGQGYTF. This sequence joins TRBV6-5 and TRBJ1-2; the match to TRBD1 covers 9 bases. Germline V CDR1 and CDR2: MNHEY, SVGAGI. The ends lost 6 bases at V and 8 bases at J; junction bases unmatched: 4. The CDR3 contains 12 residues.

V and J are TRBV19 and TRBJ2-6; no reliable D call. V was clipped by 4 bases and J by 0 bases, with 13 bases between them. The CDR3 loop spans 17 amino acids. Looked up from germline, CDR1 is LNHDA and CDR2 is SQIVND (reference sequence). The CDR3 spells CASSKDPPHSGANVLTF. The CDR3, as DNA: TGTGCCAGTAGTAAAGATCCCCCCCACTCTGGGGCCAACGTCCTGACTTTC.